Listed here is a single T cell receptor beta chain. What antigen it recognizes has not been identified. Per-base quality was not reported, and no clone a single base away is much larger than it. TCRbeta CDR3 regions were amplified from genomic DNA by means of the immunoSEQ Assay, a bias-controlled multiplex PCR. The authors processed their data as follows. The number of nucleated cells in each sample was estimated by amplification of reference gene primers within the assay. To quantify the absolute abundance of each unique TCRbeta CDR3 rearrangement, sequence reads were collapsed and filtered. For each sample, productive Simpson clonality was calculated as the square root of Simpson's diversity index across productive rearrangements. TCRdb retrieved this table from immuneACCESS and kept in-frame rearrangements only. Not all clones are present; in checked studies, unresolved V genes account for under half, and no reason is known for the remainder. The DNA gave D and trimming, while V, J and clone size come from that table. For this sample there are hundreds of thousands of clones; 86% appear just once. The ten largest clones add up to more than 1.4% of the sample.

The sample originates from a study of blood T cell repertoires in COVID-19 (dated by TCRdb to the early 2020s). Describing the broader study: Collaborator samples came from the United States, Italy and Spain and covered acute and convalescent phases of COVID-19. The prospective study material was composed of cDNA or gDNA derived from T cells, B-cell-depleted T cells, or PBMCs. Subjects who had been exposed to COVID-19, were actively infected with it, or had recovered from it provided the deeply sampled blood TCRbeta repertoires that made up the dataset. The repertoires were released in a freely available public database meant as a resource for research on the immune response to SARS-CoV-2. Samples came from the ongoing ImmuneRACE study (first 160 participants) plus 1,254 subjects from 6 global collaborators. Sample metadata almost always included a de-identified subject ID, COVID-19 status, age in years and sex. Where HLA class I and class II types were available, the types were taken from metadata supplied by the sample provider, not from assay-based typing. Overall results and qualifications from the work: Clinical and demographic metadata were provided uncurated, with the amount varying by source and participant.

The collaborating institutions used their own protocols to collect whole blood in K2EDTA tubes. For TCRbeta analysis, collaborators shipped samples as frozen whole blood, isolated PBMCs, or DNA extracted from either of those sample types. V trim: 6 bases; J trim: 0 bases; unmatched bases: 4. The germline V gene encodes CDR1 SNHLY and CDR2 FYNNEI. The CDR3 goes from the cysteine to the phenylalanine over 15 residues. Only the CDR3 part of the read is kept: 45 bases, read in frame from the first base. The sequenced sample was peripheral blood. The rearrangement combines TRBV2 with TRBJ2-7, with 11 bases matching TRBD2. The sequence derives from a woman aged 25 to 39 with active or convalescent COVID-19. The nucleotides read TGTGCCAGCAGAGAGACTAGCGGGAACTCCTACGAGCAGTACTTC. It specifies CASRETSGNSYEQYF. Beyond the CDR3, the reference TRBV2 and TRBJ2-7 genes provide the residues; the full variable domain reads: EPEVTQTPSHQVTQMGQEVILRCVPISNHLYFYWYRQILGQKVEFLVSFYNNEISEKSEIFDDQFSVERPDGSNFTLKIRSTKLEDSAMYFCASRETSGNSYEQYFGPGTRLTVT.